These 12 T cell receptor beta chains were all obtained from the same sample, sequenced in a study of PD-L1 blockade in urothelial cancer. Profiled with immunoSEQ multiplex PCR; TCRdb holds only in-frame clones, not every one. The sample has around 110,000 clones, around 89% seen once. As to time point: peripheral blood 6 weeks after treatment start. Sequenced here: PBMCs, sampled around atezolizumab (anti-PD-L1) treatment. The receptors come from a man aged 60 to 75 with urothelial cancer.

The CDR3 DNA follows: TGTGCCAGTACCCCCTTCAGGGAGAACACTGAAGCTTTCTTT. It translates to CASTPFRENTEAFF. V and J are TRBV19 and TRBJ1-1; maybe TRBD1 (5 bases). CDR1 LNHDA and CDR2 SQIVND come from the germline V gene (reference sequence). The CDR3 loop spans 14 amino acids. Deletions cut 7 bases from V and 1 base from J, with 13 bases between.

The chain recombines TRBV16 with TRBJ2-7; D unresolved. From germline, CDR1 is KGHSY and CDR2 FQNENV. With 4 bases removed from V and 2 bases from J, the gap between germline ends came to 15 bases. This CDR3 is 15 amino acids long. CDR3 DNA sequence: TGTGCCAGCAGCCCCCCCCCAGCGTCGACCTACGAGCAGTACTTC. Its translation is CASSPPPASTYEQYF.

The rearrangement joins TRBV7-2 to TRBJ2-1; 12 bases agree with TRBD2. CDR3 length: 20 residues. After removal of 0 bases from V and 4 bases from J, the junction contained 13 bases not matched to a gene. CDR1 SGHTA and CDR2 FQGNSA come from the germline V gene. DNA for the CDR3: TGTGCCAGCAGCTTAGCCTTTACTAGCGGGGGGACGAACTTGTACAATGAGCAGTTCTTC. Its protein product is CASSLAFTSGGTNLYNEQFF.

The CDR3, as DNA: TGTGCCAGTAGTCCCCGTAGCGGGAGGGTACAAGAGACCCAGTACTTC. Protein sequence: CASSPRSGRVQETQYF. The chain employs TRBV19 and TRBJ2-5, with 11 bases lining up with TRBD2. Germline V gene sequence: CDR1 LNHDA, CDR2 SQIVND (reference sequence). This CDR3 has 16 residues. With 5 bases clipped from V and 2 bases from J, the junction kept 7 bases outside the gene matches. The variable domain in full, completed from reference TRBV19 and TRBJ2-5, reads DGGITQSPKYLFRKEGQNVTLSCEQNLNHDAMYWYRQDPGQGLRLIYYSQIVNDFQKGDIAEGYSVSREKKESFPLTVTSAQKNPTAFYLCASSPRSGRVQETQYFGPGTRLLVL.

CDR3 DNA: TGTGCCAGCAGTATAGCGGGGTGGTACGAGCAGTACTTC. It encodes CASSIAGWYEQYF. V is TRBV6-5 and J is TRBJ2-7; 8 nucleotides agree with TRBD2. The CDR3 extends over 13 amino acids. V lost 5 bases, J lost 4 bases, and 4 bases stayed unmatched. From germline, CDR1 is MNHEY and CDR2 SVGAGI.

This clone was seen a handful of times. In DNA, the CDR3 is TGCGCCAGCAGCGCCCCACAGGGGGGCGTAACAGATACGCAGTATTTT. This sequence encodes CASSAPQGGVTDTQYF. The chain is built from TRBV5-1 and TRBJ2-3; 8 nucleotides agree with TRBD1. CDR1 SGHRS and CDR2 YFSETQ come from the germline V gene. V trimming: 4 bases; J trimming: 3 bases; junction bases outside the gene matches: 10. The CDR3 runs 16 residues. The full variable domain, its missing parts supplied by reference TRBV5-1 and TRBJ2-3, is KAGVTQTPRYLIKTRGQQVTLSCSPISGHRSVSWYQQTPGQGLQFLFEYFSETQRNKGNFPGRFSGRQFSNSRSEMNVSTLELGDSALYLCASSAPQGGVTDTQYFGPGTRLTVL.

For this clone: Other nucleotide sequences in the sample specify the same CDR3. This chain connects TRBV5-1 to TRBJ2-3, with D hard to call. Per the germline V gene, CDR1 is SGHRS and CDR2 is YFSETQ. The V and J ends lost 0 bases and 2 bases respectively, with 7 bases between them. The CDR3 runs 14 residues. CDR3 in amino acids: CASSLGAFTDTQYF. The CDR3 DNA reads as TGCGCCAGCAGCTTGGGGGCCTTCACAGATACGCAGTATTTT.

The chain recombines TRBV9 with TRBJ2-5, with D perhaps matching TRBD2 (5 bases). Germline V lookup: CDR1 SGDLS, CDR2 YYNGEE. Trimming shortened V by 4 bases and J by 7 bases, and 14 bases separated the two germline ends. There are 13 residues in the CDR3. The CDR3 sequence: CASSPGLDRTQYF. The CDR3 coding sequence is TGTGCCAGCAGCCCTGGACTGGATCGGACCCAGTACTTC.

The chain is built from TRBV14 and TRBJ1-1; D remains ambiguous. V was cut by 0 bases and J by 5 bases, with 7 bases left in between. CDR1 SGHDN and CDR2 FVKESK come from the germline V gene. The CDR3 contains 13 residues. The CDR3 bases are TGTGCCAGCAGCCAAGAGGGAGGAACTGAAGCTTTCTTT. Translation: CASSQEGGTEAFF.

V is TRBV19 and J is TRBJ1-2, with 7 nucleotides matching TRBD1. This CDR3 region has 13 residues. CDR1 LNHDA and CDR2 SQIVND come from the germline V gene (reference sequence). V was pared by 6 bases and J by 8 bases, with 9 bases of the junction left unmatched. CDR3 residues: CASSLTGFRGYTF. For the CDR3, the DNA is TGTGCCAGTAGCCTGACAGGGTTTAGAGGCTACACCTTC.

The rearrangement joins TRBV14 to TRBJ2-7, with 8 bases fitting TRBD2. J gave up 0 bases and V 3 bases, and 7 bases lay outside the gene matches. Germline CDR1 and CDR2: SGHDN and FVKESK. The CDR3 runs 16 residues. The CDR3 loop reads CASSQSGGLSSYEQYF. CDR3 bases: TGTGCCAGCAGCCAGAGCGGGGGACTCAGCTCCTACGAGCAGTACTTC.

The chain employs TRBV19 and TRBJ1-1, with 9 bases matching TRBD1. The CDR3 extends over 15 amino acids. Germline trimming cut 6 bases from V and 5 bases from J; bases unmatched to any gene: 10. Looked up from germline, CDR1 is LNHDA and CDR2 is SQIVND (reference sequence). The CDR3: CASRSQGAGSTEAFF. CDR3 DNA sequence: TGTGCCAGTAGGTCACAGGGGGCGGGGAGTACTGAAGCTTTCTTT.